The present T cell receptor (beta chain) was sequenced within a study of response to subunit inactivated influenza vaccine. Study conclusions and caveats: Few new T cells, the authors suggested, are recruited by each seasonal influenza vaccination.

Comment on this clonotype: Its antigen is unidentified.

Trimming took 0 bases from V and 11 from J, leaving 12 bases between them. Germline V gene data show CDR1 as SGHRS and CDR2 as YFSETQ. This CDR3 is 13 amino acids long. TCRdb reprocessed the RT-PCR reads via MiXCR and lists one record per CDR3 protein. Here the sample spans under 950,000 distinct CDR3 sequences, approximately 22% being singletons. Here the sequenced sample was PBMCs from blood, taken 5 days after vaccination. This TCR was recovered from a man aged 50-59 years who received an inactivated influenza vaccine. The V and J genes are TRBV5-1 and TRBJ2-1; D gene unclear. The CDR3 bases are TGCGCCAGCAGCTTGGATTCCGGAAAACAGCAGTTCTTC. Its protein is CASSLDSGKQQFF.